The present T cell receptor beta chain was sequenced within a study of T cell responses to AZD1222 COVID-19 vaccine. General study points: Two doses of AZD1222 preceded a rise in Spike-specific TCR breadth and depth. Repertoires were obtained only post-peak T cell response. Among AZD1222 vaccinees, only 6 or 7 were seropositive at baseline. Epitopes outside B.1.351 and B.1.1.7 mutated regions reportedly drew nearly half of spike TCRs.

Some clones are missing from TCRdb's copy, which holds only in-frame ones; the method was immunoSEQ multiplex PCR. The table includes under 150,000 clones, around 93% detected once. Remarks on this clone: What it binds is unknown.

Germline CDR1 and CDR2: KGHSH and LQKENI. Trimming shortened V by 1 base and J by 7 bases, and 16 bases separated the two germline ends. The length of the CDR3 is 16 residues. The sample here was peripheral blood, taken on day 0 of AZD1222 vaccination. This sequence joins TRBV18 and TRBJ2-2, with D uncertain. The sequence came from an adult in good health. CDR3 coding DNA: TGTGCCAGCTCACCACGAAGGTCCCCGGGTGGCGGGGAGCTGTTTTTT. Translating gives CASSPRRSPGGGELFF. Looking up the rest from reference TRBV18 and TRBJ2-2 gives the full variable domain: NAGVMQNPRHLVRRRGQEARLRCSPMKGHSHVYWYRQLPEEGLKFMVYLQKENIIDESGMPKERFSAEFPKEGPSILRIQQVVRGDSAAYFCASSPRRSPGGGELFFGEGSRLTVL.